Here is one TCR beta chain with its context. V was shortened by 4 bases and J by 7 bases, with 13 bases between the two germline ends. Per germline, CDR1 MNHNY and CDR2 SVGAGI (reference sequence). The CDR3 contains 13 residues. The data were obtained in a study of shared clonotypes between healthy human individuals. Across the study: Per-donor plates numbered three CD4 naive, three CD4 memory, two CD8 naive and one CD8 memory.

Terminally differentiated effector memory CD45RA+ cells were excluded by CCR7 positive selection of CD45RO-negative cells. Each PCR replicate from the sorted subsets contained about 180 ng DNA, which is about 30,000 T cell genomes. The method was immunoSEQ multiplex PCR; TCRdb's version includes in-frame clones alone and lacks a portion of them. Altogether about 2,200,000 clones are present, 93% being singletons, with the ten largest covering more than 1.5%. Material for sequencing was naive CD8+ T cells from PBMCs. This receptor was taken from a man aged 18 to 35 in good health. Some clones in this sample may be carry-over from other donors' samples. The V and J genes are TRBV6-6 and TRBJ1-1; a possible D gene is TRBD1 (6 bases). For the CDR3, the DNA is TGTGCCAGCAGTTTTGGGCAACAGGGTGAAGCTTTCTTT. It yields the protein CASSFGQQGEAFF.